Presented here are 22 T cell receptor beta chains from one specimen sequenced in a study of cytomegalovirus exposure and HLA in healthy donors. Measured with immunoSEQ multiplex PCR; TCRdb has only the in-frame clones, and not every one. This sample has 150,000 or so clones, with 86% found just once. The sample comprised PBMCs. The receptors originated from a human donor in good health.

The chain joins TRBV28 to TRBJ1-2, with TRBD1 matching 8 bases. Germline CDR1 MDHEN, CDR2 SYDVKM. Losses at the gene ends were 7 bases for V and 8 bases for J; bases not matched to a gene: 6. CDR3 size: 12 residues. The CDR3 sequence is CASTNRQGGYTF. The CDR3 nucleotides read TGTGCCAGCACCAACCGACAGGGGGGCTACACCTTC.

The rearrangement joins TRBV6-5 to TRBJ1-2, with no clear D. V was trimmed by 2 bases and J by 4 bases, leaving 11 bases between them. The CDR3 covers 14 residues. CDR1 and CDR2 from the germline V gene are MNHEY and SVGAGI. CDR3 in DNA: TGTGCCAGCAGTTACGCGCAGCCAGGCTATGGCTACACCTTC. Translated: CASSYAQPGYGYTF.

V gene TRBV10-3 combines with J gene TRBJ1-1, with no clear D. This CDR3 region has 12 residues. CDR1 is ENHRY and CDR2 is SYGVKD in the germline V gene. The chain's CDR3 is CASRAGNTEAFF. The CDR3 DNA sequence: TGTGCTTCACGGGCGGGGAACACTGAAGCTTTCTTT.

The chain is built from TRBV18 and TRBJ2-5; 8 nucleotides line up with TRBD2. J lost 5 bases, V lost 8 bases, and 7 bases had no gene match. Germline lookup yields CDR1 KGHSH and CDR2 LQKENI. The CDR3 has 13 residues. Here the CDR3 reads CASVPGLGETQYF. As DNA, the CDR3 is TGTGCCAGCGTCCCGGGACTAGGGGAGACCCAGTACTTC.

This clone was seen a handful of times. The chain's CDR3 is CASSEARATNEKLFF. DNA of the CDR3: TGTGCCAGCAGTGAAGCTCGGGCAACTAATGAAAAACTGTTTTTT. This chain uses TRBV25-1 with TRBJ1-4, with unresolved D. Germline-derived CDR1 and CDR2 are MGHDK and SYGVNS. The CDR3 length is 15 residues. V was cut by 2 bases and J by 0 bases, with 7 bases left in between.

The chain joins TRBV2 to TRBJ1-4; no reliable D call. The germline V gene has CDR1 SNHLY and CDR2 FYNNEI. The CDR3 consists of 15 residues. V was clipped by 6 bases and J by 2 bases, with 13 bases between them. Here the CDR3 reads CASRAVGGTNEKLFF. The DNA for the CDR3 is TGTGCCAGCAGGGCCGTCGGAGGGACTAATGAAAAACTGTTTTTT.

This chain uses TRBV27 with TRBJ2-7; 8 bases are shared with TRBD2. V lost 5 bases, J lost 4 bases, and 10 bases stayed unmatched. The CDR3 sequence is 15 residues long. The germline V gene has CDR1 MNHEY and CDR2 SMNVEV (reference sequence). CDR3 loop: CASSDSGLGFYEQYF. The CDR3 DNA sequence: TGTGCCAGCAGTGACTCGGGACTAGGGTTTTACGAGCAGTACTTC.

This rearrangement joins TRBV11-2 to TRBJ2-7; 8 bases agree with TRBD1. The CDR3 is 18 residues long. The V gene's germline CDR1 is SGHAT and CDR2 FQNNGV. The V and J ends lost 2 bases and 2 bases, in that order; junction bases with no gene match: 14. The CDR3 reads CASSLRPLGQGAAYEQYF. The CDR3 DNA reads as TGTGCCAGCAGCTTACGCCCCCTGGGGCAGGGGGCGGCCTACGAGCAGTACTTC.

The chain has TRBV5-4 and TRBJ1-6, with TRBD1 identical over 10 bases. Germline CDR1 and CDR2: SGHNT and YYREEE (reference sequence). CDR3 length equals 16 residues. J was trimmed by 8 bases and V by 3 bases; bases with no gene match: 8. Here the CDR3 reads CASSWNRGTGDSPLHF. For the CDR3, the DNA is TGTGCCAGCAGCTGGAACCGCGGGACAGGGGATTCACCCCTCCACTTT.

In its sample, this clone was seen a few times. The chain carries TRBV2 and TRBJ1-2; TRBD1 matches at 8 bases. Trimming at V came to 8 bases and at J to 4 bases, leaving 9 bases not matched to a gene. Germline CDR1 and CDR2: SNHLY and FYNNEI. This CDR3 region has 14 residues. CDR3: CASPRRDRSYGYTF. CDR3 nucleotides: TGTGCCAGCCCCAGGAGGGACAGGAGCTATGGCTACACCTTC.

With respect to this clone: At one of its ends the junction is not consistent with the germline gene, which may arise from a read error. The V and J genes are TRBV11-2 and TRBJ1-5; a possible D gene is TRBD1 (5 bases). Germline V CDR1 and CDR2: SGHAT, FQNNGV. This CDR3 contains 14 residues. The CDR3 DNA is TGTGCCAGCAGCCTAGATAGGGGCCTGCAGCCCCAGCATTTT. Residues: CASSLDRGLQPQHF.

This CDR3 reads CASSSRDSNQPQHF. The CDR3 DNA follows: TGTGCCAGCAGCTCAAGAGATAGCAATCAGCCCCAGCATTTT. V and J are TRBV7-9 and TRBJ1-5, with D unresolved. The V and J ends lost 4 bases and 0 bases respectively, with 7 bases between them. CDR1 SEHNR and CDR2 FQNEAQ come from the germline V gene (reference sequence). The CDR3 runs 14 residues.

This clone came up a few times. The chain uses TRBV15 and TRBJ2-5, with D maybe TRBD1 (6 bases). The CDR3 covers 15 residues. Germline V lookup: CDR1 LNHNV, CDR2 YYDKDF (reference sequence). Trimming shortened V by 0 bases and J by 5 bases, and 13 bases separated the two germline ends. CDR3 residues: CATSRETGFGETQYF. Written as DNA, the CDR3 is TGTGCCACCAGCAGAGAAACAGGGTTTGGGGAGACCCAGTACTTC.

This clone came up a few times. The rearrangement joins TRBV11-1 to TRBJ2-1; a weak D match, TRBD2 (7 bases). Germline V gives CDR1 SGHAT, CDR2 FQDESV (reference sequence). V was trimmed by 0 bases and J by 1 base, leaving 13 bases between them. The CDR3 is 17 amino acids. This CDR3 is CASSLAGGGGSYNEQFF. For the CDR3, the DNA is TGTGCCAGCAGCTTAGCAGGGGGAGGGGGTTCCTACAATGAGCAGTTCTTC. Supplemented by reference TRBV11-1 and TRBJ2-1, the full variable domain reads EAEVAQSPRYKITEKSQAVAFWCDPISGHATLYWYRQILGQGPELLVQFQDESVVDDSQLPKDRFSAERLKGVDSTLKIQPAELGDSAMYLCASSLAGGGGSYNEQFFGPGTRLTVL.

J is TRBJ2-3 and V is TRBV18; D perhaps matches TRBD2 (6 bases). The CDR3 has 15 amino acids. Trimming took off 3 bases at V and 4 bases at J, with 14 bases between the two ends. The germline V gene encodes CDR1 KGHSH and CDR2 LQKENI. CDR3 sequence reads: CASSPRELGADTQYF. The CDR3 DNA reads TGTGCCAGCTCACCTCGGGAGCTTGGTGCAGATACGCAGTATTTT.

V gene TRBV7-6 combines with J gene TRBJ2-7, with 7 bases identical to TRBD1. Germline V gene data show CDR1 as SGHVS and CDR2 as FNYEAQ. The CDR3 length is 14 residues. V shed 1 base and J 4 bases; nucleotides not matched to a gene: 4. As DNA, the CDR3 is TGTGCCAGCAGCTTAGGAGGGGGCGTATACGAGCAGTACTTC. It encodes CASSLGGGVYEQYF.

The chain employs TRBV4-3 and TRBJ2-7; possibly TRBD2 for D (6 bases). CDR1 and CDR2 from the germline V gene are LGHNA and YSLEER. V was cut by 3 bases and J by 4 bases, with 10 bases left in between. This CDR3 is 13 amino acids long. In nucleotides, the CDR3 is TGCGCCAGCAGCCATTCTGGGGGGTACGAGCAGTACTTC. Protein product: CASSHSGGYEQYF.

The chain recombines TRBV5-4 with TRBJ2-2, with D unresolved. V lost 4 bases and J 4 bases, leaving 14 bases between the germline ends. The CDR3 is 15 amino acids. Looked up from germline, CDR1 is SGHNT and CDR2 is YYREEE (reference sequence). CDR3 sequence reads: CASSLRLGSTGELFF. CDR3 coding DNA: TGTGCCAGCAGCCTAAGACTTGGAAGCACCGGGGAGCTGTTTTTT. Full variable domain (outside the CDR3, taken from reference TRBV5-4 and TRBJ2-2): ETGVTQSPTHLIKTRGQQVTLRCSSQSGHNTVSWYQQALGQGPQFIFQYYREEENGRGNFPPRFSGLQFPNYSSELNVNALELDDSALYLCASSLRLGSTGELFFGEGSRLTVL.

This rearrangement joins TRBV6-5 to TRBJ1-2; maybe TRBD1 (6 bases). The CDR3 extends over 15 amino acids. With 6 bases removed from V and 4 bases from J, the gap between germline ends came to 18 bases. Germline V gene data show CDR1 as MNHEY and CDR2 as SVGAGI. CDR3 in amino acids: CASSRSRDTFYGYTF. DNA of the CDR3: TGTGCCAGCAGCCGCTCGAGGGACACCTTCTATGGCTACACCTTC.

This clone was counted between two and nine times. The J gene is TRBJ2-3, the V gene TRBV6-4; 8 bases agree with TRBD2. J lost 3 bases, V lost 0 bases, and 5 bases had no gene match. This CDR3 is built from 16 residues. Germline V CDR1 and CDR2: MRHNA, SNTAGT. CDR3 coding DNA: TGTGCCAGCAGTGACTCGCGGGGGGCGTCTACAGATACGCAGTATTTT. It translates to CASSDSRGASTDTQYF.

This clone was picked up one time. The chain has TRBV4-2 and TRBJ1-4, with D possibly matching TRBD1 (5 bases). Germline V gene sequence: CDR1 LGHNA, CDR2 YNFKEQ. Trimming stripped 4 bases from V and 7 bases from J, with 16 bases between. The CDR3 is made up of 15 amino acids. CDR3: CASSPEGGVREKLFF. The CDR3, as DNA: TGTGCCAGCAGCCCCGAAGGAGGGGTTCGTGAAAAACTGTTTTTT.

This clone was counted once. The chain uses TRBV6-1 and TRBJ2-7; 9 bases line up with TRBD1. CDR1 and CDR2 (germline): MNHNS, SASEGT. V shed 5 bases, J shed 3 bases, and the junction held 2 bases outside the gene matches. The CDR3 runs to 13 residues. As DNA, the CDR3 is TGTGCCAGCAGTAGGGACAGGGTCTACGAGCAGTACTTC. Encoded protein: CASSRDRVYEQYF.